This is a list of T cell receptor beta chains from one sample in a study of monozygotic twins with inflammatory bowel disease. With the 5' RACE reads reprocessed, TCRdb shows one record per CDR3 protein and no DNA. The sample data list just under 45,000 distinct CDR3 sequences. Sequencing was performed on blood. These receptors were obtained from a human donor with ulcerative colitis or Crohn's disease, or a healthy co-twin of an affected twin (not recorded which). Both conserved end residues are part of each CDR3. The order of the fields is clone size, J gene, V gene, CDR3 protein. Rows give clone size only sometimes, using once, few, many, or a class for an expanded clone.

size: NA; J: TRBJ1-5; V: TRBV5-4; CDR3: CASSLDAQPQHF
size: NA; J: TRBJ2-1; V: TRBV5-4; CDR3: CASSVLTDTYNEQFF
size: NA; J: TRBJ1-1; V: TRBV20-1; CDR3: CSARGTGNMNTEAFF
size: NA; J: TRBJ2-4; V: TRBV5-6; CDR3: CASSLEQGVNIQYF
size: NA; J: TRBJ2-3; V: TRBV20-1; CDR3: CSARDPSGRVADTQYF
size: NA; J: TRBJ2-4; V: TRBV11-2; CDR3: CASSLETRGPKNIQYF
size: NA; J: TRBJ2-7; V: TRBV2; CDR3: CASSETGVYEQYF
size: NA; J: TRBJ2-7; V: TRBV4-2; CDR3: CASSRLAFYEQYF
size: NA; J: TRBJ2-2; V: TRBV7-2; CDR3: CASSLLARNTGELFF
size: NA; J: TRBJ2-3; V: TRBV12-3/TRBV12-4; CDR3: CASSWTSVSTDTQYF
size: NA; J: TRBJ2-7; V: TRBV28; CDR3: CASSFWASGGTYEQYF
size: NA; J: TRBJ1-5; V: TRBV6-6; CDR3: CASNRQGPGQPQHF
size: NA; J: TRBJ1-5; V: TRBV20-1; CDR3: CSARERVVAQHF
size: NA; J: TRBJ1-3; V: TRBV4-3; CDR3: CASSQGGGAGNTIYF
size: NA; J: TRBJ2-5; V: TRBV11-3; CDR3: CASIRPRGQETQYF
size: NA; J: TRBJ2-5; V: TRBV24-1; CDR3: CATSDSGLVRETQYF
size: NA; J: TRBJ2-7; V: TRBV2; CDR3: CASSEPGQGDYEQYF
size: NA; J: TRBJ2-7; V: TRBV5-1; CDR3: CASSLDRGASYEQYF
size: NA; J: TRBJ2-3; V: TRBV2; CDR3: CASSEGAGGRTDTQYF
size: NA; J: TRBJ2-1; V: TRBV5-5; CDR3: CASSLGAPGQVYNEQFF
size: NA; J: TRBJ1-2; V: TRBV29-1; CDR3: CSVGGLGGYTF
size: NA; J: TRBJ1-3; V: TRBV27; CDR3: CASSSPLSGNTIYF
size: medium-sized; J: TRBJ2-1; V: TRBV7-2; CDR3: CASSPEMATGEQFF
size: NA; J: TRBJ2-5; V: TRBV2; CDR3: CASSGRLAGRETQYF